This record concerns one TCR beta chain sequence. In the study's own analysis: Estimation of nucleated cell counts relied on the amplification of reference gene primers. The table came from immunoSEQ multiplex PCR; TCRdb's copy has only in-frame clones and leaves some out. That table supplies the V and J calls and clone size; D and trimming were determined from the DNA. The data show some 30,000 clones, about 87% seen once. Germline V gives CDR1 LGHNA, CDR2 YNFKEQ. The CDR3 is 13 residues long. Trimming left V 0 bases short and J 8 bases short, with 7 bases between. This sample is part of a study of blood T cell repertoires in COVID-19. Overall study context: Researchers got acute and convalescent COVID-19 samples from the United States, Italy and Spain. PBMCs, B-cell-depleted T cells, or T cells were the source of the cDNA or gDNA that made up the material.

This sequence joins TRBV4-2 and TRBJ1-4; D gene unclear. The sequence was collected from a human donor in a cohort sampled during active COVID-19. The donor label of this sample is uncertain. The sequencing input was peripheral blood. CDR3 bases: TGTGCCAGCAGCCAAGAGTACGGGGAAAAACTGTTTTTT. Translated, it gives CASSQEYGEKLFF.